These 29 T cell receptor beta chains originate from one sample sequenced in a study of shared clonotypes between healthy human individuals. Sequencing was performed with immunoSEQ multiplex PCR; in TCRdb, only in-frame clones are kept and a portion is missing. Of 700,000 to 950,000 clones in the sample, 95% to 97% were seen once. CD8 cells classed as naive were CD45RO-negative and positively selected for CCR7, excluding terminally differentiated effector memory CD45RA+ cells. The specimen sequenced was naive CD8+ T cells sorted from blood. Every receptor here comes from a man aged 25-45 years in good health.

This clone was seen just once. The CDR3: CASSFNSPSGRATDTQYF. For the CDR3, the DNA is TGTGCCAGCAGCTTTAATTCTCCTAGCGGGAGGGCGACAGATACGCAGTATTTT. The chain is built from TRBV7-9 and TRBJ2-3; 12 bases line up with TRBD2. V shed 3 bases, J shed 3 bases, and the junction held 10 bases outside the gene matches. The CDR3 is 18 residues long. Germline CDR1 SEHNR, CDR2 FQNEAQ (reference sequence).

CDR3 region: CASSSREGTGELFF. For the CDR3, the DNA is TGTGCCAGCAGTTCCCGGGAGGGCACCGGGGAGCTGTTTTTT. The V and J genes are TRBV27 and TRBJ2-2; TRBD2 matches at 8 bases. Germline trimming cut 4 bases from V and 4 bases from J; bases unmatched to any gene: 2. This CDR3 contains 14 residues. CDR1 and CDR2 from the germline V gene are MNHEY and SMNVEV (reference sequence).

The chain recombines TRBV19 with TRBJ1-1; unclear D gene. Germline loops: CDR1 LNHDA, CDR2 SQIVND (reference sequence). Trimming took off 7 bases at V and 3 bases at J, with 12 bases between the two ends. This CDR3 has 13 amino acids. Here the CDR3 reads CASTLIDYTEAFF. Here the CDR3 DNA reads TGTGCCAGTACTTTGATCGACTACACTGAAGCTTTCTTT.

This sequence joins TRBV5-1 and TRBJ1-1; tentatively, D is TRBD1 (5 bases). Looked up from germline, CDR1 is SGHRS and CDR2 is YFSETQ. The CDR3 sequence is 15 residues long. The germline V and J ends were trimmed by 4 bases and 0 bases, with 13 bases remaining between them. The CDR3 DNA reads TGCGCCAGCAGCGGGGACCAGCGGGTGAACACTGAAGCTTTCTTT. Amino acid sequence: CASSGDQRVNTEAFF.

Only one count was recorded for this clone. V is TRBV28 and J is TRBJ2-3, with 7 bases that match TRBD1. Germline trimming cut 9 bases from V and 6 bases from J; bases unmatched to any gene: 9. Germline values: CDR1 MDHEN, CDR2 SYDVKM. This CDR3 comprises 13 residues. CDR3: CASSGTEKDTQYF. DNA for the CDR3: TGTGCCAGTTCCGGGACAGAAAAGGATACGCAGTATTTT.

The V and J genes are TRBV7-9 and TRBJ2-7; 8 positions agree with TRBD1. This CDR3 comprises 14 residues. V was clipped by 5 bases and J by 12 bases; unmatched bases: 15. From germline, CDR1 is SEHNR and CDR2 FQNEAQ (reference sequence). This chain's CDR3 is CASSVDREVVRPYF. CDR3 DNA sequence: TGTGCCAGCAGCGTGGACAGGGAGGTAGTCCGGCCGTACTTC.

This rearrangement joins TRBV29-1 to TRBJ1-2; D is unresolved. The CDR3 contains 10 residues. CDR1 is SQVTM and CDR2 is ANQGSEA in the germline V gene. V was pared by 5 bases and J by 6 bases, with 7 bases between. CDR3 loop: CSVRADGYTF. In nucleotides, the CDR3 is TGCAGCGTTAGGGCCGATGGCTACACCTTC. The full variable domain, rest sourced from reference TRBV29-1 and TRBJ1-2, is SAVISQKPSRDICQRGTSLTIQCQVDSQVTMMFWYRQQPGQSLTLIATANQGSEATYESGFVIDKFPISRPNLTFSTLTVSNMSPEDSSIYLCSVRADGYTFGSGTRLTVV.

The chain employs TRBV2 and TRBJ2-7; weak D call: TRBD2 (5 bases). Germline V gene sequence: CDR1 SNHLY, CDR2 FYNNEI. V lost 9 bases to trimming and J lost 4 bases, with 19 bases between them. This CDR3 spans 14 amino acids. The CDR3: CARGSWTESYEQYF. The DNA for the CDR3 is TGTGCCAGAGGGAGCTGGACGGAGTCATACGAGCAGTACTTC.

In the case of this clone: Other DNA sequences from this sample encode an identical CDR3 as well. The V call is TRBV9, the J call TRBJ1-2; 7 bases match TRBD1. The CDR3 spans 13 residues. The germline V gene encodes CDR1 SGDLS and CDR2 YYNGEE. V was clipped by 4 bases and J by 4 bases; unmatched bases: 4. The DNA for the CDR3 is TGTGCCAGCAGCCTACAGGGGACCTATGGCTACACCTTC. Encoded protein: CASSLQGTYGYTF.

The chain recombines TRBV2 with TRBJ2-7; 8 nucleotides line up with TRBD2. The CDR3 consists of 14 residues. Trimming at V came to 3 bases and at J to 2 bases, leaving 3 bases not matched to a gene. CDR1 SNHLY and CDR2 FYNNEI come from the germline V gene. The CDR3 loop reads CASSDTSGTYEQYF. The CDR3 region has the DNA TGTGCCAGCAGTGATACTAGCGGCACCTACGAGCAGTACTTC.

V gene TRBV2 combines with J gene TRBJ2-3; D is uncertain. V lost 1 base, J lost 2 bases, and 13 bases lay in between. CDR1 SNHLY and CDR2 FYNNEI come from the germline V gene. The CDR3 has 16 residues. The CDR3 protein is CASSEGANSNTDTQYF. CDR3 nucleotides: TGTGCCAGCAGTGAAGGGGCTAATTCTAACACAGATACGCAGTATTTT.

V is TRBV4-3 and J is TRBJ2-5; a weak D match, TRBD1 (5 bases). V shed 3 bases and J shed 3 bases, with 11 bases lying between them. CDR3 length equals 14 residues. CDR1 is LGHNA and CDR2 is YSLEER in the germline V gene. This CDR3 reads CASSHGAVEETQYF. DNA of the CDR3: TGCGCCAGCAGCCATGGGGCGGTAGAAGAGACCCAGTACTTC.

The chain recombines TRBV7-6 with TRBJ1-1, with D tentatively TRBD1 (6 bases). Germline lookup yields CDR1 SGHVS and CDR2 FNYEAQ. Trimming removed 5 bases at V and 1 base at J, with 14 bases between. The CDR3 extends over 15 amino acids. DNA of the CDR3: TGTGCCAGCAGCCCCCAGACAGGTCAGAACACTGAAGCTTTCTTT. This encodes CASSPQTGQNTEAFF. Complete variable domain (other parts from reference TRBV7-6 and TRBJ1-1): GAGVSQSPRYKVTKRGQDVALRCDPISGHVSLYWYRQALGQGPEFLTYFNYEAQQDKSGLPNDRFSAERPEGSISTLTIQRTEQRDSAMYRCASSPQTGQNTEAFFGQGTRLTVV.

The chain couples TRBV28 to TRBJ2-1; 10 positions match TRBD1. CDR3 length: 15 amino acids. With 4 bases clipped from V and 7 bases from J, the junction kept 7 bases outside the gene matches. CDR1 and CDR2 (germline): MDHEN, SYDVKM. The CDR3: CASSSDRGVTNEQFF. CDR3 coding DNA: TGTGCCAGCAGTTCGGACAGGGGGGTAACGAATGAGCAGTTCTTC.

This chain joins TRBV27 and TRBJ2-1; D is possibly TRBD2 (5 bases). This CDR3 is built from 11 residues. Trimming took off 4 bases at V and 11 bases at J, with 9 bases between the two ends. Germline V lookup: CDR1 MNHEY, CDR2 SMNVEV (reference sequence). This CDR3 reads CASSSGLQQFF. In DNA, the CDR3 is TGTGCCAGCAGTTCAGGACTTCAGCAGTTCTTC.

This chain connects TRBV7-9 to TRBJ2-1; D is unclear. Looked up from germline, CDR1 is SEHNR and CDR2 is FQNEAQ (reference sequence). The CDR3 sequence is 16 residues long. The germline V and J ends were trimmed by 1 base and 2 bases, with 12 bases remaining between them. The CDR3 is CASSLDAALTYNEQFF. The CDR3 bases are TGTGCCAGCAGCTTAGACGCAGCTCTTACCTACAATGAGCAGTTCTTC.

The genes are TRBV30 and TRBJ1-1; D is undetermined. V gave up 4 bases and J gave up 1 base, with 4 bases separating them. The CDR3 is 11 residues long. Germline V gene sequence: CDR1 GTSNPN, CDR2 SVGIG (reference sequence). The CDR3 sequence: CAWIRNTEAFF. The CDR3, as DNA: TGTGCCTGGATTCGGAACACTGAAGCTTTCTTT. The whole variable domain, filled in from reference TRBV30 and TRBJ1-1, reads SQTIHQWPATLVQPVGSPLSLECTVEGTSNPNLYWYRQAAGRGLQLLFYSVGIGQISSEVPQNLSASRPQDRQFILSSKKLLLSDSGFYLCAWIRNTEAFFGQGTRLTVV.

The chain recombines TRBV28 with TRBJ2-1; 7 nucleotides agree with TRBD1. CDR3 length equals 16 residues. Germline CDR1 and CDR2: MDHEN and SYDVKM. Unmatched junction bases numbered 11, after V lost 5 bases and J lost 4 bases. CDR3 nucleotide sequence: TGTGCCAGCAGTAAACTCAGGGGGAATCCTTACAATGAGCAGTTCTTC. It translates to CASSKLRGNPYNEQFF.

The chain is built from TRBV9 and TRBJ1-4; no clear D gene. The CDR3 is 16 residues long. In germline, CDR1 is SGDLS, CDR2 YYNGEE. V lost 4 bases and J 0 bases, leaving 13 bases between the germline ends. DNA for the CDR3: TGTGCCAGCAGCCCCGGACGGAGTGCAACTAATGAAAAACTGTTTTTT. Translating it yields CASSPGRSATNEKLFF.

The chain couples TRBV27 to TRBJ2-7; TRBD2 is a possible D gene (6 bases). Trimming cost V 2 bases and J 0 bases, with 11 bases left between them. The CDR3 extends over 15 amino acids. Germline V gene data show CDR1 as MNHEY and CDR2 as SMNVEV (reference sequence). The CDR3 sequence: CASSLTGAHSYEQYF. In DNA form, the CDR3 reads TGTGCCAGCAGTTTAACGGGAGCTCACTCCTACGAGCAGTACTTC.

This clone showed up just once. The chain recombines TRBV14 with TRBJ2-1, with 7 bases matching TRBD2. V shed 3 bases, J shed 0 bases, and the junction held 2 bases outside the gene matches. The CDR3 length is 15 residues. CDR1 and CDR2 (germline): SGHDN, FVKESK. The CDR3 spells CASSHGGSSYNEQFF. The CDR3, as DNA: TGTGCCAGCAGCCATGGCGGGAGCTCCTACAATGAGCAGTTCTTC.

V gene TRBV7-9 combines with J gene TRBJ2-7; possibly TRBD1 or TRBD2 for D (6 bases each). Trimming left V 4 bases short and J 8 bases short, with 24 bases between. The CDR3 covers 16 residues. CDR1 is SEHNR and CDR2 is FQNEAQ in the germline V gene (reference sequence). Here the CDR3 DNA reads TGTGCCAGCAGCTCAGGGGCCCCCCCTCGGGGGTTGAAGCAGTACTTC. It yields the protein CASSSGAPPRGLKQYF.

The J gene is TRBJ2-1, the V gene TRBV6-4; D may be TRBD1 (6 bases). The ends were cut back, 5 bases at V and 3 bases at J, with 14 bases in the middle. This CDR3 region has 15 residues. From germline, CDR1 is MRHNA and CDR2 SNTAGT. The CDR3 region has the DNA TGTGCCAGCAGTTTTACTAGAGGGGGCTACAATGAGCAGTTCTTC. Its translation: CASSFTRGGYNEQFF.

CDR3 in amino acids: CASSLDIGTGFETQYF. In DNA, the CDR3 is TGTGCCAGCAGCTTAGATATCGGGACAGGGTTCGAGACCCAGTACTTC. The J gene is TRBJ2-5, the V gene TRBV7-9; 9 nucleotides match TRBD1. V lost 1 base and J lost 5; bases outside the gene matches: 8. CDR1 is SEHNR and CDR2 is FQNEAQ in the germline V gene (reference sequence). The CDR3 sequence is 16 residues long.

CDR3 sequence: CASSPQGLHTEAFF. The DNA for the CDR3 is TGTGCCAGCTCGCCTCAGGGTTTGCACACTGAAGCTTTCTTT. The chain couples TRBV27 to TRBJ1-1, with D possibly matching TRBD1 (5 bases). The CDR3 totals 14 residues. The ends were cut back, 8 bases at V and 3 bases at J, with 16 bases in the middle. Per the germline V gene, CDR1 is MNHEY and CDR2 is SMNVEV (reference sequence).

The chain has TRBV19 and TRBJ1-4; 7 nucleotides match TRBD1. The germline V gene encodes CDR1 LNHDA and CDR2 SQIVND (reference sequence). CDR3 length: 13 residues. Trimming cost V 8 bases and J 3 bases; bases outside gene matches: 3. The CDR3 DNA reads TGTGCCAGTGGGACAGCTTCTAATGAAAAACTGTTTTTT. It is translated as CASGTASNEKLFF.

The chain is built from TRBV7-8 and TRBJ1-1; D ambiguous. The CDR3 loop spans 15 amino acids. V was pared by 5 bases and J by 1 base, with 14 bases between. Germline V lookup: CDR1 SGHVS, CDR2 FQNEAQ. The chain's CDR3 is CASSPRTPGNTEAFF. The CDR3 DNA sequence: TGTGCCAGCAGCCCTCGGACTCCTGGGAACACTGAAGCTTTCTTT.

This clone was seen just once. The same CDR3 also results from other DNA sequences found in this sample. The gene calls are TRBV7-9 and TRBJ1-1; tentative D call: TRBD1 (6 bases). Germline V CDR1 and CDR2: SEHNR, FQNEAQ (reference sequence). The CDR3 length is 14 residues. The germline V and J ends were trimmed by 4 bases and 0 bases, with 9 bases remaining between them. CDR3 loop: CASSSGQLNTEAFF. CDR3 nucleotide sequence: TGTGCCAGCAGCTCCGGACAGTTGAACACTGAAGCTTTCTTT.

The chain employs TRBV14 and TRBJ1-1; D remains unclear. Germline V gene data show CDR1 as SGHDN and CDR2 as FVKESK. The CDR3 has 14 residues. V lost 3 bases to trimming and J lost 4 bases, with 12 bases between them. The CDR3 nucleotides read TGTGCCAGCAGCCAGCGGGGAAGGGTCACTGAAGCTTTCTTT. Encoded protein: CASSQRGRVTEAFF.